This T cell receptor (beta chain) was sequenced for a study of T cell repertoires in cytomegalovirus infection. This CDR3 contains 15 residues. The junction had 6 bases not matched to a gene; V was cut back by 3 bases and J by 4 bases. Germline CDR1 reads ENHRY; CDR2 reads SYGVKD. TCRdb re-analysed the reads in MiXCR, keeping a single row per CDR3 protein. Of about 340,000 distinct CDR3 sequences listed, roughly 29% are singletons. This clonotype was detected a few times. No antigen is known for it. The sample was cultured PBMCs, taken from culture after CMV antigen stimulation. This TCR came from a human donor in good health (CMV status not recorded). Some clones in this sample may be carry-over from other donors' samples. This chain links TRBV10-3 with TRBJ2-5; 9 bases align to TRBD1. The CDR3 DNA reads TGTGCCATCAGTGAAGGGGACAGGGCCCCAGAGACCCAGTACTTC. Encoded protein: CAISEGDRAPETQYF.